Shown below are 20 T cell receptor beta chains from a single sample sequenced in a study of blood T cell repertoires in COVID-19. Sequencing used immunoSEQ multiplex PCR; TCRdb keeps in-frame clones, though not all of them. The sample records 60,000 or so clones, about 88% being singletons. Specimen: peripheral blood. These receptors came from a woman aged 55 to 70 with active COVID-19.

V usage is TRBV5-1 and J usage is TRBJ2-3; 10 nucleotides match TRBD2. Germline CDR1 SGHRS, CDR2 YFSETQ. Trimming took 5 bases from V and 2 from J; bases not matched to a gene: 8. This CDR3 spans 16 amino acids. The CDR3 nucleotides read TGCGCCAGCAGGGGTCTAGCGGGGGCAACCACAGATACGCAGTATTTT. Its protein product is CASRGLAGATTDTQYF.

The chain has TRBV2 and TRBJ1-1; D not certain. Trimming left V 3 bases short and J 0 bases short, with 5 bases between. There are 13 residues in the CDR3. Germline V gene lookup returns CDR1 SNHLY and CDR2 FYNNEI. The CDR3 DNA sequence: TGTGCCAGCAGTGAGGAGGTGAACACTGAAGCTTTCTTT. The encoded protein is CASSEEVNTEAFF.

This sequence joins TRBV15 and TRBJ1-4; D gene unclear. This CDR3 is 16 amino acids long. V shed 2 bases and J shed 5 bases, with 15 bases lying between them. The germline gives CDR1 LNHNV, CDR2 YYDKDF (reference sequence). The CDR3 loop reads CATSRLRRASNEKLFF. CDR3 bases: TGTGCCACCAGCAGACTTAGGCGGGCCTCGAATGAAAAACTGTTTTTT.

This clone was recorded only once. V and J are TRBV18 and TRBJ2-5; tentative D call: TRBD2 (5 bases). Trimming cost V 3 bases and J 5 bases, with 13 bases left between them. From germline, CDR1 is KGHSH and CDR2 LQKENI. The CDR3 loop spans 14 amino acids. CDR3 nucleotide sequence: TGTGCCAGCTCACCTCGGTCGGGGTTCGAGACCCAGTACTTC. Its protein product is CASSPRSGFETQYF. Looking up the rest from reference TRBV18 and TRBJ2-5 gives the full variable domain: NAGVMQNPRHLVRRRGQEARLRCSPMKGHSHVYWYRQLPEEGLKFMVYLQKENIIDESGMPKERFSAEFPKEGPSILRIQQVVRGDSAAYFCASSPRSGFETQYFGPGTRLLVL.

The chain has TRBV18 and TRBJ2-7; 12 bases map to TRBD2. V lost 0 bases to trimming and J lost 4 bases; unmatched junction nucleotides: 10. The germline V gene has CDR1 KGHSH and CDR2 LQKENI. The CDR3 has 18 residues. Here the CDR3 reads CASSPPLTSGGPLYEQYF. As DNA, the CDR3 is TGTGCCAGCTCACCACCTTTAACTAGCGGGGGGCCACTATACGAGCAGTACTTC.

This rearrangement joins TRBV11-2 to TRBJ2-2; 16 bases fit TRBD2. The CDR3 covers 16 residues. The germline V gene encodes CDR1 SGHAT and CDR2 FQNNGV. V shed 6 bases, J shed 6 bases, and the junction held 4 bases outside the gene matches. Here the CDR3 reads CASRGLAGGFPGELFF. The CDR3, as DNA: TGTGCCAGCAGGGGACTAGCGGGGGGGTTCCCCGGGGAGCTGTTTTTT.

The chain links TRBV18 to TRBJ2-1; TRBD1 aligns across 12 bases. Germline assignment: CDR1 KGHSH and CDR2 LQKENI. The CDR3 contains 16 residues. V lost 3 bases, J lost 5 bases, and 5 bases stayed unmatched. DNA of the CDR3: TGTGCCAGCTCACCTGGGACAGGGGGCCCCAACAATGAGCAGTTCTTC. The encoded protein is CASSPGTGGPNNEQFF.

The chain has TRBV7-8 and TRBJ1-5, with D possibly TRBD1 on 5 matching bases. This CDR3 spans 16 amino acids. Germline CDR1 and CDR2: SGHVS and FQNEAQ. V lost 3 bases and J lost 0, with 12 bases in between. DNA for the CDR3: TGTGCCAGCAGCTTTCTGGGGGGATATAGCAATCAGCCCCAGCATTTT. Residues: CASSFLGGYSNQPQHF.

The chain combines TRBV5-1 with TRBJ1-1; D gene uncertain. The CDR3 is 15 amino acids. The germline V gene has CDR1 SGHRS and CDR2 YFSETQ. The V gene lost 0 bases and the J gene lost 1 base, with 10 bases spanning the gap. CDR3 amino acids: CASSLARPPNTEAFF. DNA for the CDR3: TGCGCCAGCAGCTTGGCCAGGCCGCCGAACACTGAAGCTTTCTTT. The full variable domain, its missing parts supplied by reference TRBV5-1 and TRBJ1-1, is KAGVTQTPRYLIKTRGQQVTLSCSPISGHRSVSWYQQTPGQGLQFLFEYFSETQRNKGNFPGRFSGRQFSNSRSEMNVSTLELGDSALYLCASSLARPPNTEAFFGQGTRLTVV.

The chain uses TRBV19 and TRBJ2-3, with D possibly matching TRBD2 (6 bases). The ends were cut back, 5 bases at V and 8 bases at J, with 20 bases in the middle. The CDR3 sequence is 15 residues long. Germline CDR1 LNHDA, CDR2 SQIVND (reference sequence). The CDR3 loop reads CASSRLATTPGTQYF. For the CDR3, the DNA is TGTGCCAGTAGTCGCCTAGCGACAACCCCGGGTACGCAGTATTTT.

CDR3 sequence: CSASEGTGPSGTDTQYF. DNA of the CDR3: TGCAGTGCTAGTGAAGGGACAGGGCCGTCTGGCACAGATACGCAGTATTTT. The chain joins TRBV20-1 to TRBJ2-3; 9 bases are shared with TRBD1. In germline, CDR1 is DFQATT, CDR2 SNEGSKA (reference sequence). V shed 3 bases, J shed 1 base, and the junction held 11 bases outside the gene matches. This CDR3 has 17 amino acids.

This clone is a singleton in its sample. The V call is TRBV29-1, the J call TRBJ1-6; TRBD1 matches at 8 bases. Unmatched junction bases numbered 2, after V lost 4 bases and J lost 6 bases. There are 13 residues in the CDR3. CDR1 and CDR2 (germline): SQVTM, ANQGSEA. CDR3 in DNA: TGCAGCGTTGGGACAGGGAGTAATTCACCCCTCCACTTT. Protein sequence: CSVGTGSNSPLHF.

The chain joins TRBV4-2 to TRBJ1-5; TRBD1 agrees at 10 bases. Germline trimming cut 6 bases from V and 4 bases from J; bases unmatched to any gene: 3. Looked up from germline, CDR1 is LGHNA and CDR2 is YNFKEQ. The CDR3 runs to 14 residues. The CDR3 spells CASSGDRGNQPQHF. As DNA, the CDR3 is TGTGCCAGCAGTGGGGACAGGGGAAATCAGCCCCAGCATTTT.

The chain uses TRBV7-9 and TRBJ2-7, with TRBD2 matching 9 bases. The germline gives CDR1 SEHNR, CDR2 FQNEAQ (reference sequence). Unmatched junction bases numbered 14, after V lost 2 bases and J lost 6 bases. This CDR3 has 17 residues. The CDR3 region is CASSLPLAGGKVLEQYF. As DNA, the CDR3 is TGTGCCAGCAGCTTACCGTTGGCGGGGGGGAAGGTGCTCGAGCAGTACTTC. The full variable domain, in which reference TRBV7-9 and TRBJ2-7 provide the parts outside the CDR3, is DTGVSQNPRHKITKRGQNVTFRCDPISEHNRLYWYRQTLGQGPEFLTYFQNEAQLEKSRLLSDRFSAERPKGSFSTLEIQRTEQGDSAMYLCASSLPLAGGKVLEQYFGPGTRLTVT.

This clone has a single count. This sequence joins TRBV6-2 or TRBV6-3 and TRBJ1-6; 7 nucleotides match TRBD1. The CDR3 is 15 amino acids. Trimming at V came to 4 bases and at J to 7 bases, leaving 7 bases not matched to a gene. Germline lookup yields CDR1 MNHEY and CDR2 SVGEGT. DNA of the CDR3: TGTGCCAGCAGTTCCTCAGGGGGAAGCAATTCACCCCTCCACTTT. Translating gives CASSSSGGSNSPLHF.

The chain is built from TRBV11-2 and TRBJ1-1, with TRBD1 as a possible D gene (5 bases). The length of the CDR3 is 12 residues. Trimming removed 8 bases at V and 4 bases at J, with 11 bases between. CDR1 is SGHAT, CDR2 FQNNGV, per germline. For the CDR3, the DNA is TGTGCCAGCCAGGGAGGTGGCACTGAAGCTTTCTTT. It codes for CASQGGGTEAFF. Combining the CDR3 with reference TRBV11-2 and TRBJ1-1 gives the whole variable domain EAGVAQSPRYKIIEKRQSVAFWCNPISGHATLYWYQQILGQGPKLLIQFQNNGVVDDSQLPKDRFSAERLKGVDSTLKIQPAKLEDSAVYLCASQGGGTEAFFGQGTRLTVV.

DNA for the CDR3: TGTGCCAGCAGTTATTCCGGGACAGCCTCTGGAAACACCATATATTTT. This gives the protein CASSYSGTASGNTIYF. The chain couples TRBV6-5 to TRBJ1-3; 7 positions match TRBD1. Germline V CDR1 and CDR2: MNHEY, SVGAGI. The CDR3 length is 16 residues. V was clipped by 3 bases and J by 0 bases; unmatched bases: 5.

The chain carries TRBV5-1 and TRBJ2-1; 9 bases align to TRBD2. With 5 bases clipped from V and 8 bases from J, the junction kept 5 bases outside the gene matches. The CDR3 sequence is 13 residues long. In germline, CDR1 is SGHRS, CDR2 YFSETQ. CDR3 residues: CASRGTSFYEQFF. The CDR3 bases are TGCGCCAGCAGAGGGACTAGCTTTTATGAGCAGTTCTTC.

The chain recombines TRBV3-1 (or the pseudogene TRBV3-2) with TRBJ2-1, with D hard to call. The CDR3 sequence is 11 residues long. Trimming stripped 8 bases from V and 3 bases from J, with 5 bases between. The germline V gene encodes CDR1 LGHDT and CDR2 YNNKEL (reference sequence). The CDR3 coding sequence is TGTGCCAGCGCTAGCTACAATGAGCAGTTCTTC. Encoded protein: CASASYNEQFF.

This chain links TRBV5-1 with TRBJ2-3; 7 bases align to TRBD1. This CDR3 has 15 residues. The germline CDR1 and CDR2 sequences are SGHRS and YFSETQ. With V trimmed by 5 bases and J by 1 base, 7 bases remained unmatched. As DNA, the CDR3 is TGCGCCAGCAGAACAACAGGGGACCGCACAGATACGCAGTATTTT. Translating gives CASRTTGDRTDTQYF.